A selection of T cell receptor beta chains follows, all from one sample in a study of blood T cell repertoires in COVID-19. Method: immunoSEQ multiplex PCR; TCRdb's copy keeps in-frame clones and lacks some. Among approximately 670,000 clones listed, over 80% were seen once. Sequencing was carried out using peripheral blood. The receptors shown here come from a woman aged 18-29 years with acute or convalescent COVID-19. Each CDR3 is given with its conserved first and last residue. The order of the fields is clone size, V gene, D gene, J gene, CDR3 DNA, CDR3 protein. A D gene is named only where the DNA matches it firmly. Rows give clone size only sometimes, using once, few, many, or a class for an expanded clone.

>.|TRBV5-1|.|TRBJ2-5
TGCGCCAGCAGCTCGCAAGAGACCCAGTACTTC
CASSSQETQYF
>.|TRBV5-8|.|TRBJ1-2
TGTGCCAGCAGCTTGCGGGGGGCGGGCTATGGCTACACCTTC
CASSLRGAGYGYTF
>.|TRBV6-5|.|TRBJ1-2
TGTGCCAGCAGTTACTCCGGGGGAGGGAGGTATGAAGGCTACACCTTC
CASSYSGGGRYEGYTF
>.|TRBV19|TRBD1|TRBJ2-7
TGTGCCAGTAGTGTGCAGGGGGACAGCTCCTACGAGCAGTACTTC
CASSVQGDSSYEQYF
>.|TRBV5-1|.|TRBJ1-2
TGCGCCAGCAGCTTGGTATCGGGGGGCGCGGGTGGCTACACCTTC
CASSLVSGGAGGYTF
>.|TRBV5-1|.|TRBJ2-7
TGCGCCAGCAGCCCCGACACTCCTAAGCAGTACTTC
CASSPDTPKQYF
>.|TRBV6-5|TRBD1|TRBJ1-6
TGTGCCAGCAGCTCCGGACAGGGGGATAATTCACCCCTCCACTTT
CASSSGQGDNSPLHF
>.|TRBV5-6|.|TRBJ1-2
TGTGCCAGCAGCTTCCGTATATCTAACTATGGCTACACCTTC
CASSFRISNYGYTF
>.|TRBV29-1|TRBD1|TRBJ1-2
TGCAGCGTTCGTCCCCGGGACAGAGACTATGGCTACACCTTC
CSVRPRDRDYGYTF
>.|TRBV27|TRBD1|TRBJ1-2
TGTGCCAGCAGTACCGGGACAGGGGGCGCGCCTGGCTACACCTTC
CASSTGTGGAPGYTF
>.|TRBV6-6|TRBD2|TRBJ2-7
TGTGCCAGCACCTCGCGACTAGCGGACTACGAGCAGTACTTC
CASTSRLADYEQYF
>.|TRBV11-2|TRBD1|TRBJ1-6
TGTGCCAGCAGCTTTTGGGCAGGGGACAGCCCCAATTCACCCCTCCACTTT
CASSFWAGDSPNSPLHF
>.|TRBV23-1|TRBD1|TRBJ1-2
TGCGCCAGCAGTCATGACCCTGAGACAGGGGGTGGCTACACCTTC
CASSHDPETGGGYTF
>.|TRBV6-2/TRBV6-3|.|TRBJ2-7
TGTGCCAGCAGTAAGTCGCGGATCCACGAGCAGTACTTC
CASSKSRIHEQYF
>.|TRBV7-2|.|TRBJ1-5
TGTGCCAGCAGCTCAGGCGTGCGCAATCAGCCCCAGCATTTT
CASSSGVRNQPQHF
>.|TRBV28|TRBD2|TRBJ2-7
TGTGCCATCCTCAACCCGGGAGGCTACGAGCAGTACTTC
CAILNPGGYEQYF
>.|TRBV6-2/TRBV6-3|.|TRBJ2-7
TGTGCCAGCAGTTACAGCAACAGGCCCTACGAGCAGTACTTC
CASSYSNRPYEQYF
>.|TRBV12-3/TRBV12-4|.|TRBJ1-3
TGTGCCAGCAGAGCCAGGCGTGGAAACACCATATATTTT
CASRARRGNTIYF
>.|TRBV11-2|TRBD1|TRBJ2-1
TGTGCCAGCAGCCTCCGGCCGGGACAGGGTTATGAGCAGTTCTTC
CASSLRPGQGYEQFF
>.|TRBV6-1|TRBD1|TRBJ1-6
TGTGCCAGCAGTGAAATGGGGCAGGGGGGAAGTAATTCACCCCTCCACTTT
CASSEMGQGGSNSPLHF
>.|TRBV19|TRBD1|TRBJ2-1
TGTGCCAGCGCCGGGACAGGGGAATACAATGAGCAGTTCTTC
CASAGTGEYNEQFF
>.|TRBV6-6|.|TRBJ1-1
TGTGCCAGCAGTCCGCGGTGGGAGTCTGAAGCTTTCTTT
CASSPRWESEAFF
>.|TRBV6-4|TRBD2|TRBJ2-1
TGTGCCAGCAGTCCCTGGACTAGCGGGGGGGCCGGGAAGCAGTTCTTC
CASSPWTSGGAGKQFF
>.|TRBV7-8|TRBD2|TRBJ2-7
TGTGCCAGCAGCAATCTAGCGGGGGGGAGCTCCTACGAGCAGTACTTC
CASSNLAGGSSYEQYF
>once|TRBV5-1|TRBD1|TRBJ1-3
TGCGCCAGCAGCCTGGGACAGCCAGCAGGAAACACCATATATTTT
CASSLGQPAGNTIYF
>.|TRBV5-1|.|TRBJ1-2
TGCGCCAGCAGCGGGCGGACAGATCTGCCCTATGGCTACACCTTC
CASSGRTDLPYGYTF
>.|TRBV19|.|TRBJ2-2
TGTGCCAGTAGTCTCCGGACAGAGCTTAACACCGGGGAGCTGTTTTTT
CASSLRTELNTGELFF
>once|TRBV30|.|TRBJ1-5
TGTGCCTGGAGCGGGATGGGCAATCAGCCCCAGCATTTT
CAWSGMGNQPQHF
>.|TRBV6-5|TRBD1|TRBJ1-1
TGTGCCAGCAGGATACAGGGGGTGAACACTGAAGCTTTCTTT
CASRIQGVNTEAFF
>.|TRBV2|TRBD1|TRBJ2-7
TGTGCCAGCAAATACAGGGGATACGGCTACGAGCAGTACTTC
CASKYRGYGYEQYF
>.|TRBV9|TRBD2|TRBJ2-1
TGTGCCAGCAGCCTTTACTTAGCGGGGGCCAGGGATGAGCAGTTCTTC
CASSLYLAGARDEQFF
>once|TRBV11-2|.|TRBJ2-7
TGTGCCAGCAGCTTAGTTGGAGGACAGACCTACGAGCAGTACTTC
CASSLVGGQTYEQYF
>.|TRBV18|TRBD1|TRBJ2-7
TGTGCCAGCTCAACGCGGACAGGCGAGCAGTACTTC
CASSTRTGEQYF
>.|TRBV5-1|.|TRBJ2-2
TGCGCCAGCAGCAGGGACACCTCGAACACCGGGGAGCTGTTTTTT
CASSRDTSNTGELFF
>.|TRBV6-6|TRBD1|TRBJ1-6
TGTGTCAGCAGTTCGGACAGGGGTGGCGTCAGTTCACCCCTCCACTTT
CVSSSDRGGVSSPLHF
>.|TRBV24-1|.|TRBJ1-5
TGTGCCAATCAACTTGATTGGGGACCTCGATCTCCCCCGGGGGTTCAGCCCCAGCATTTT
CANQLDWGPRSPPGVQPQHF
>.|TRBV9|.|TRBJ1-2
TGTGCCAGCAGCCCCGACAGAGACTATGGCTACACCTTC
CASSPDRDYGYTF
>.|TRBV7-6|TRBD2|TRBJ2-7
TGTGCCAGCAGCTCCTCAGCGGGGGAATACGAGCAGTACTTC
CASSSSAGEYEQYF
>.|TRBV18|.|TRBJ1-1
TGTGCCAGCTCACCTGGGAGCACTGAAGCTTTCTTT
CASSPGSTEAFF
>.|TRBV30|.|TRBJ1-2
TGTGCCTGGAGTGTGGGCCACTATGGCTACACCTTC
CAWSVGHYGYTF
>.|TRBV28|.|TRBJ2-7
TGTGCCAGCAGTTCCCTAGTCGCTGACGAGCAGTACTTC
CASSSLVADEQYF
>.|TRBV6-5|TRBD1|TRBJ1-1
TGTGCCAGCAGTTACTCGGGACAGGGGGAATATACTGAAGCTTTCTTT
CASSYSGQGEYTEAFF